Here is one T cell receptor beta chain with its context. What it binds is unknown. The repertoire was sequenced with immunoSEQ multiplex PCR; TCRdb's copy has only in-frame clones and lacks some. The data show 200,000 to 250,000 clones, just under 80% seen once. Around 2 micrograms of genomic DNA (from cryopreserved PBMCs) were used for TCR beta libraries. The data originate from a study of cytotoxic CD8 clonotypes in ibrutinib-treated CLL. In the study overall: After median approximately 74 months, approximately 14 stayed in remission, about 12 progressed; responses approximately 24 partial, 2 complete.

Study outcomes and limitations: Timing of sampling differed between sustained-remission and progressing patients.

Sequenced here: PBMCs, sampled after 12 months of ibrutinib treatment. This clonotype was sampled from a human donor with chronic lymphocytic leukemia.

This CDR3 is CASSVGGTVATNEKLFF. The CDR3 bases are TGCGCCAGCAGCGTGGGGGGTACAGTTGCAACTAATGAAAAACTGTTTTTT. This chain connects TRBV5-1 to TRBJ1-4, with D perhaps matching TRBD1 (5 bases). V was clipped by 4 bases and J by 0 bases, with 16 bases between them. The CDR3 has 17 residues. The germline CDR1 and CDR2 sequences are SGHRS and YFSETQ.